This T cell receptor (beta chain) was identified during a study of shared clonotypes between healthy human individuals (dated by TCRdb to 2018 to 2020). Turning to the overall study: A couple of women and a few men aged 18 to 49 years were included in the cohort. Per donor, three plates each were used for CD4 naive and CD4 memory, two for CD8 naive, and one for CD8 memory. The study deeply sequenced blood TCR repertoires of five healthy adults to estimate repertoire size and the extent of clonotype sharing between individuals. To increase sequencing depth and limit assay-specific biases, different laboratories used diverse techniques to prepare libraries and sequence TCR repertoires. Between about 0.85 and 10 billion PBMCs per donor were obtained by leukapheresis. Study-wide findings and limitations: About 4.5% of naive CD4, 3% to 4% of naive CD8, 2.3% of memory CD4, and 0.4% of memory CD8 clonotypes were shared across a few donors. Compared with non-shared clonotypes, clonotypes shared by all four sorted-subset donors had higher generation probabilities. Because the study included only a small number of donors, the genetic and exposure-history diversity represented was limited. Even with the large sequencing depth, rarefaction of the sorted-subset datasets indicated that sequencing was incomplete. Larger estimated clonotype richness was generally found for naive subsets than for memory subsets. Only blood was sampled, and tissue TCR repertoires likely differ from those in blood. Based on pairwise subsampling, the degree of clonotype sharing among donors was expected to be affected by sequencing depth.

The CDR3 has 15 amino acids, counting the end cysteine and phenylalanine. The kept DNA is CDR3 alone, 45 bases in frame from the first base. Unmatched junction bases come to 17, with V trimmed by 6 bases and J by 7 bases. CDR1 and CDR2 are read off the germline V gene as SQVTM and ANQGSEA. Healthy HIV-negative adults with no recently reported acute infections or vaccinations were included as donors. Only Caucasian adults living in Nashville, Tennessee, USA were represented among the donors. CD4+ T cells were enriched by magnetic negative selection; naive cells were then positively selected on CD45RA, and the negative fraction formed the memory subset. Blood was collected by leukapheresis, and PBMCs were isolated by Ficoll-Histopaque density gradient centrifugation and then cryopreserved in liquid nitrogen vapor phase. Analytical flow cytometry was used to check the purity and quantity of every magnetically sorted T cell population. Each sorted fraction had its genomic DNA isolated and then quantified by UV absorbance on a Nanodrop 2000c.

This clone was seen only once. The specificity of this receptor is unknown. Base qualities are missing; no much larger clone stands one base away. TCR CDR3 regions were amplified from genomic DNA by multiplex PCR using the deep immunoSEQ assay. Extracted genomic DNA from each cell subset was spread evenly across all wells of several immunoSEQ 96-well plates, with each plate serving as a replicate. Each replicate PCR for sorted subsets received roughly 0.2 ug genomic DNA, equal to about 30,000 T cell genomes. Purified libraries were quantified with a Qubit 3.0 fluorometer, sized on a Bioanalyzer 2100, and re-quantified with the KAPA Library Quantification kit. A separate single-read 150-cycle Illumina NextSeq 550 flow cell was used to sequence each immunoSEQ 96-well plate. In the original analysis: Because only junctional sequences without quality scores were contained in the immunoSEQ output, filtering matching that applied to full-length reads could not be performed. Sequences were annotated with PyIR, a Python wrapper for IgBLAST v1.9, and V/J genes and CDR3 were assigned using IMGT germline references. Reads were removed for weak V/J assignments (E-value above 1e-6), missing CDR3, stop codons, out-of-frame junctions, or ambiguous translated residues. A V3J clonotype was defined by an identical inferred V gene, J gene, and CDR3 amino acid sequence. To compute the percentage overlap between repertoires, the number of shared unique clonotypes was divided by the size of the smaller repertoire. Repertoire richness was assessed with RTK rarefaction, the Chao1 estimator, and Recon v2.1 estimates of unobserved clonotypes. For all TCRbeta clonotypes obtained by the gDNA method from four donors, generation probabilities were computed with OLGA. TCRdb re-hosts the immuneACCESS table, in-frame sequences only. Its copies lack some clones; in the studies checked, an unresolved V gene accounts for under half of them, and the cause for the rest is not known. V, J and clone size derive from that table, while D and trimming were established from the DNA sequence. This sample lists 2,500,000 or so clones; roughly 90% were detected once. In total, the top ten clones hold 0.3% to 0.45% of the sample.

The chain is assembled from TRBV29-1 and TRBJ1-2; a stretch of 7 junction bases matches TRBD1. Sample: naive CD4+ T cells from PBMCs. What the cell subset or site label conveys for this sample: CD45RA+ positively selected. This receptor was identified in a man aged 18 to 30 in good health. Some clones in this sample may be carry-over from other donors' samples. The nucleotide sequence reads TGCAGCGTGGGGGACAGAGAGTCGCCCCTTCCTGGCTACACCTTC. Its coded protein is CSVGDRESPLPGYTF.